This entry concerns a single T cell receptor (beta chain). This entry is derived from a study of shared clonotypes between healthy human individuals. The CDR3 extends over 15 amino acids. In germline, CDR1 is LNHDA, CDR2 SQIVND (reference sequence). V was pared by 3 bases and J by 7 bases, with 15 bases between. TCRdb keeps only in-frame clones here, not all; method: immunoSEQ multiplex PCR. The data contain about 2.4 million clones, around nine tenths of them seen just once; the ten biggest clones take up roughly 0.14%. The chain employs TRBV19 and TRBJ1-4; tentative D call: TRBD1 (5 bases). This receptor was taken from a man younger than 35 in good health. Material: naive CD4+ T cells sorted from blood. Regarding subset: CD45RA+ positively selected. CDR3 in DNA: TGTGCCAGTAGTATGAGGGGAGTAGGACCTGAAAAACTGTTTTTT. This codes for CASSMRGVGPEKLFF.